The 25 T cell receptor beta chains listed next were all sequenced from one sample in a study of OX40 agonist ivuxolimab in advanced cancers. Some clones are missing from TCRdb's copy, which holds only in-frame ones; the method was immunoSEQ multiplex PCR. The sample lists tens of thousands of clones; approximately 80% were seen once. The input for sequencing was CD4+ or CD8+ T cells sorted from blood, taken in a trial of the OX40 agonist ivuxolimab. The receptors were sampled from an adult with an advanced solid tumor such as melanoma, head and neck, liver or kidney cancer.

The chain combines TRBV27 with TRBJ2-1; 7 nucleotides agree with TRBD1. The length of the CDR3 is 17 residues. V lost 5 bases and J lost 6; bases outside the gene matches: 16. Germline values: CDR1 MNHEY, CDR2 SMNVEV (reference sequence). The CDR3 loop reads CASSQPPWQGVRNEQFF. CDR3 nucleotides: TGTGCCAGCAGTCAACCCCCGTGGCAGGGGGTCCGCAATGAGCAGTTCTTC.

The rearrangement uses TRBV19 and TRBJ2-1; perhaps TRBD1 as D (6 bases). Deletions cut 1 base from V and 5 bases from J, with 12 bases between. CDR3 length: 15 amino acids. Germline V gene data show CDR1 as LNHDA and CDR2 as SQIVND (reference sequence). CDR3 loop: CASSIATGYDNEQFF. CDR3 DNA sequence: TGTGCCAGTAGTATAGCAACAGGGTACGACAATGAGCAGTTCTTC. The full variable domain, completed using reference TRBV19 and TRBJ2-1, is DGGITQSPKYLFRKEGQNVTLSCEQNLNHDAMYWYRQDPGQGLRLIYYSQIVNDFQKGDIAEGYSVSREKKESFPLTVTSAQKNPTAFYLCASSIATGYDNEQFFGPGTRLTVL.

The V gene is TRBV4-2, the J gene TRBJ2-5, with TRBD2 matching over 14 bases. Germline V gene sequence: CDR1 LGHNA, CDR2 YNFKEQ. With 4 bases clipped from V and 3 bases from J, the junction kept 19 bases outside the gene matches. The CDR3 runs 21 residues. CDR3 DNA sequence: TGTGCCAGCAGCCCTCACCCAGCCGGGACTAGCGGGGGCAAACTTAAAGAGACCCAGTACTTC. Amino acids: CASSPHPAGTSGGKLKETQYF.

The chain combines TRBV7-9 with TRBJ1-5, with D possibly TRBD1 on 6 matching bases. Germline assignment: CDR1 SEHNR and CDR2 FQNEAQ (reference sequence). The CDR3 has 15 amino acids. Deletions cut 0 bases from V and 5 bases from J, with 11 bases between. The CDR3 DNA reads TGTGCCAGCAGCTTAGCTGCCACAGGGCATCAGCCCCAGCATTTT. Residues: CASSLAATGHQPQHF.

This clone was seen a few times. V usage is TRBV29-1 and J usage is TRBJ2-1; D may be TRBD2 (7 bases). The CDR3 spans 14 residues. Germline loops: CDR1 SQVTM, CDR2 ANQGSEA. Trimming stripped 8 bases from V and 1 base from J, with 15 bases between. The CDR3 DNA sequence: TGCAGCCCCGTGGGGGGGGCTTCCTACAATGAGCAGTTCTTC. It yields the protein CSPVGGASYNEQFF.

J is TRBJ1-3 and V is TRBV7-2, with 7 bases fitting TRBD1. CDR1 is SGHTA, CDR2 FQGNSA, per germline. With 1 base clipped from V and 0 bases from J, the junction kept 6 bases outside the gene matches. The CDR3 loop spans 17 amino acids. The CDR3 DNA sequence: TGTGCCAGCAGCTTAGGGGGACAGCCTTTCTCTGGAAACACCATATATTTT. It yields the protein CASSLGGQPFSGNTIYF. Based on the CDR3 plus reference TRBV7-2 and TRBJ1-3, the full variable domain is GAGVSQSPSNKVTEKGKDVELRCDPISGHTALYWYRQSLGQGLEFLIYFQGNSAPDKSGLPSDRFSAERTGGSVSTLTIQRTQQEDSAVYLCASSLGGQPFSGNTIYFGEGSWLTVV.

The rearrangement links TRBV29-1 to TRBJ1-2; D is unclear. The CDR3 is made up of 12 amino acids. The germline V and J ends were trimmed by 2 bases and 2 bases, with 6 bases remaining between them. CDR1 is SQVTM, CDR2 ANQGSEA, per germline. CDR3 sequence: CSVEPGNYGYTF. Here the CDR3 DNA reads TGCAGCGTTGAACCAGGAAACTATGGCTACACCTTC.

The chain couples TRBV23-1 to TRBJ1-1; 9 bases map to TRBD1. TRBV23-1 is assigned to the ORF class and has an uncertain function. This CDR3 is built from 17 residues. Trimming took 1 base from V and 1 from J; bases not matched to a gene: 7. In DNA, the CDR3 is TGCGCCAGCAGTCAATTCCCCCCGGGACAGGGGAACACTGAAGCTTTCTTT. This translates into CASSQFPPGQGNTEAFF.

V and J are TRBV4-3 and TRBJ1-4, with D perhaps matching TRBD1 (5 bases). CDR1 is LGHNA, CDR2 YSLEER, per germline. The CDR3 has 15 residues. Trimming pared 2 bases from V and 4 bases from J, leaving 11 bases between. CDR3 DNA sequence: TGCGCCAGCAGCCAACCGGGACGGAGTAATGAAAAACTGTTTTTT. It yields the protein CASSQPGRSNEKLFF.

The rearrangement uses TRBV13 and TRBJ2-5; D remains unclear. Germline V gene lookup returns CDR1 PRHDT and CDR2 FYEKMQ (reference sequence). V was shortened by 1 base and J by 4 bases, with 7 bases between the two germline ends. The CDR3 runs to 13 residues. The CDR3 loop reads CASSLASGETQYF. The CDR3 nucleotides read TGTGCCAGCAGCTTAGCCTCCGGAGAGACCCAGTACTTC. The variable domain in full, with the rest retrieved from reference TRBV13 and TRBJ2-5, is AAGVIQSPRHLIKEKRETATLKCYPIPRHDTVYWYQQGPGQDPQFLISFYEKMQSDKGSIPDRFSAQQFSDYHSELNMSSLELGDSALYFCASSLASGETQYFGPGTRLLVL.

The V gene is TRBV11-2, the J gene TRBJ2-1; 10 bases fit TRBD2. V shed 1 base, J shed 6 bases, and the junction held 9 bases outside the gene matches. Germline CDR1 reads SGHAT; CDR2 reads FQNNGV. The CDR3 is 17 residues long. The chain's CDR3 is CASSLVGRASGGNEQFF. The CDR3 DNA reads TGTGCCAGCAGCTTAGTCGGCAGGGCTAGCGGGGGCAATGAGCAGTTCTTC. The full variable domain, with the rest looked up from reference TRBV11-2 and TRBJ2-1, is EAGVAQSPRYKIIEKRQSVAFWCNPISGHATLYWYQQILGQGPKLLIQFQNNGVVDDSQLPKDRFSAERLKGVDSTLKIQPAKLEDSAVYLCASSLVGRASGGNEQFFGPGTRLTVL.

The chain employs TRBV5-6 and TRBJ1-1; D is undetermined. Trimming took off 4 bases at V and 0 bases at J, with 7 bases between the two ends. Germline CDR1 and CDR2: SGHDT and YYEEEE. The CDR3 consists of 13 residues. CDR3 protein: CASSRGLNTEAFF. The CDR3 region has the DNA TGTGCCAGCAGCCGAGGTTTGAACACTGAAGCTTTCTTT. Variable domain in full (rest from reference TRBV5-6 and TRBJ1-1): DAGVTQSPTHLIKTRGQQVTLRCSPKSGHDTVSWYQQALGQGPQFIFQYYEEEERQRGNFPDRFSGHQFPNYSSELNVNALLLGDSALYLCASSRGLNTEAFFGQGTRLTVV.

The chain is built from TRBV7-9 and TRBJ1-4; D remains ambiguous. This CDR3 region has 14 residues. Germline CDR1 is SEHNR and CDR2 is FQNEAQ (reference sequence). V was cut by 5 bases and J by 6 bases, with 13 bases left in between. The CDR3 region has the DNA TGTGCCAGCAGCACAACAGTCAAGGATGAAAAACTGTTTTTT. As protein: CASSTTVKDEKLFF.

This clone was seen a handful of times. This rearrangement joins TRBV5-8 to TRBJ2-7, with D unresolved. CDR1 and CDR2 from the germline V gene are SGHTS and YDEGEE. The V gene lost 1 base and the J gene lost 1 base, with 9 bases spanning the gap. The CDR3 length is 14 residues. The CDR3 sequence is CASSLSVGSYEQYF. CDR3 nucleotide sequence: TGTGCCAGCAGCTTGTCAGTGGGTTCCTACGAGCAGTACTTC. The whole variable domain, remainder taken from reference TRBV5-8 and TRBJ2-7, is EAGVTQSPTHLIKTRGQQATLRCSPISGHTSVYWYQQALGLGLQFLLWYDEGEERNRGNFPPRFSGRQFPNYSSELNVNALELEDSALYLCASSLSVGSYEQYFGPGTRLTVT.

J is TRBJ2-7 and V is TRBV4-2, with 7 bases that match TRBD1. The CDR3 spans 14 residues. V lost 3 bases and J lost 0; bases outside the gene matches: 2. Germline CDR1 and CDR2: LGHNA and YNFKEQ. Written as DNA, the CDR3 is TGTGCCAGCAGCCACGGGGACAGCTCCTACGAGCAGTACTTC. Its translation: CASSHGDSSYEQYF.

V usage is TRBV7-2 and J usage is TRBJ1-1; D is unresolved. Germline-derived CDR1 and CDR2 are SGHTA and FQGNSA. The CDR3 length is 14 residues. With 5 bases removed from V and 4 bases from J, the gap between germline ends came to 14 bases. As DNA, the CDR3 is TGTGCCAGCAGCCCTATACGGGCGGGCACTGAAGCTTTCTTT. Translating gives CASSPIRAGTEAFF.

By share of the sample, this clone is medium-sized. The chain joins TRBV5-4 to TRBJ2-2; the match to TRBD1 covers 10 bases. CDR3 length: 17 amino acids. Losses at the gene ends were 3 bases for V and 5 bases for J; bases not matched to a gene: 10. Germline values: CDR1 SGHNT, CDR2 YYREEE (reference sequence). CDR3 residues: CASSSWYRQGATGELFF. CDR3 DNA sequence: TGTGCCAGCAGCTCTTGGTACCGACAGGGGGCGACCGGGGAGCTGTTTTTT.

The chain has TRBV7-2 and TRBJ1-2, with D possibly being TRBD1 (6 bases). The CDR3 is made up of 15 amino acids. CDR1 is SGHTA, CDR2 FQGNSA, per germline. The V end lost 2 bases, the J end lost 4 bases, and 14 bases lay between the germline ends. CDR3 in amino acids: CASSLSRTELYGYTF. CDR3 nucleotides: TGTGCCAGCAGCTTAAGCCGGACAGAGCTCTATGGCTACACCTTC.

The chain employs TRBV7-3 and TRBJ1-6; D is uncertain. Germline V lookup: CDR1 SGHTA, CDR2 FQGTGA. This CDR3 has 15 amino acids. Trimming cost V 3 bases and J 7 bases, with 13 bases left between them. CDR3 in amino acids: CASSFSSQENSPLHF. The CDR3 coding sequence is TGTGCCAGCAGCTTTAGCTCCCAGGAGAATTCACCCCTCCACTTT. The complete variable domain, with remaining parts taken from reference TRBV7-3 and TRBJ1-6, reads GAGVSQTPSNKVTEKGKYVELRCDPISGHTALYWYRQSLGQGPEFLIYFQGTGAADDSGLPNDRFFAVRPEGSVSTLKIQRTERGDSAVYLCASSFSSQENSPLHFGNGTRLTVT.

This clone was seen more than once but under ten times. The V and J genes are TRBV27 and TRBJ2-6, with D possibly being TRBD2 (6 bases). This CDR3 contains 16 residues. Germline CDR1 and CDR2: MNHEY and SMNVEV (reference sequence). The V gene lost 5 bases and the J gene lost 0 bases, with 11 bases spanning the gap. CDR3 residues: CASSLEGISGANVLTF. The CDR3 DNA reads as TGTGCCAGCAGTCTGGAGGGAATCTCTGGGGCCAACGTCCTGACTTTC.

This chain uses TRBV5-4 with TRBJ2-7, with D tentatively TRBD2 (6 bases). This CDR3 is 16 amino acids long. V shed 0 bases and J shed 4 bases, with 17 bases lying between them. The germline gives CDR1 SGHNT, CDR2 YYREEE (reference sequence). The CDR3 DNA reads TGTGCCAGCAGCTTGGAAAGCGGGCGGGTCCTGTACGAGCAGTACTTC. It translates to CASSLESGRVLYEQYF.

The chain recombines TRBV7-3 with TRBJ1-3; D call uncertain. Germline assignment: CDR1 SGHTA and CDR2 FQGTGA. The CDR3 is 14 amino acids. V lost 3 bases and J 0 bases, leaving 6 bases between the germline ends. The CDR3 DNA follows: TGTGCCAGCAGCTTGGGGAGCTCTGGAAACACCATATATTTT. Its translation is CASSLGSSGNTIYF.

This clone was seen a single time. Within the sample, other DNA sequences also encode this same CDR3. CDR3 in amino acids: CASRQGFGTEAFF. In DNA, the CDR3 is TGTGCCAGCAGACAGGGGTTCGGGACTGAAGCTTTCTTT. The gene calls are TRBV6-6 and TRBJ1-1; TRBD1 aligns across 7 bases. CDR3 length: 13 residues. Germline V lookup: CDR1 MNHNY, CDR2 SVGAGI (reference sequence). J gave up 5 bases and V 6 bases, and 6 bases lay outside the gene matches.

The rearrangement uses TRBV19 and TRBJ2-1; perhaps D is TRBD1 or TRBD2 (5 bases each). Germline CDR1 and CDR2: LNHDA and SQIVND (reference sequence). The CDR3 totals 15 residues. V lost 3 bases and J lost 2, with 11 bases in between. The CDR3 coding sequence is TGTGCCAGTAGTATCTCTGGGGGTACCTACAATGAGCAGTTCTTC. This gives the protein CASSISGGTYNEQFF. Using reference TRBV19 and TRBJ2-1 for the parts outside the CDR3, the full variable domain is DGGITQSPKYLFRKEGQNVTLSCEQNLNHDAMYWYRQDPGQGLRLIYYSQIVNDFQKGDIAEGYSVSREKKESFPLTVTSAQKNPTAFYLCASSISGGTYNEQFFGPGTRLTVL.

In this sample, this clone turned up a few times. The V and J genes are TRBV9 and TRBJ2-5, with a tentative D call TRBD2 (7 bases). From germline, CDR1 is SGDLS and CDR2 YYNGEE. This CDR3 comprises 15 residues. V was trimmed by 6 bases and J by 5 bases, leaving 20 bases between them. Written as DNA, the CDR3 is TGTGCCAGCACCAGTGGGGGGGGGCCTGGGGAGACCCAGTACTTC. Translating it yields CASTSGGGPGETQYF.